The 11 T cell receptor beta chains below come from one sample, sequenced in a study of blood T cell repertoires in COVID-19 (dated by TCRdb to about 2020). Receptor libraries were prepared by the immunoSEQ multiplex PCR assay. TCRdb carries this immuneACCESS record with in-frame sequences only. Its versions omit some clonotypes, under half of them owing to an unresolved V gene in the studies checked, with the rest unexplained. A total of 90,000 to 120,000 clones appear in this sample, roughly 71% of them only once. Of the sample, about 6.5% falls within the top ten clones. The sample taken for sequencing was peripheral blood. Source of these receptors: a man older than 75 with acute or convalescent COVID-19.

This chain connects TRBV24-1 to TRBJ1-4, with a tentative D call TRBD1 (5 bases). The germline gives CDR1 KGHDR, CDR2 SFDVKD. The ends were cut back, 4 bases at V and 11 bases at J, with 19 bases in the middle. The CDR3 sequence is 15 residues long. The CDR3 sequence is CATSENGTPAGKLFF. The CDR3 coding sequence is TGTGCCACCAGTGAGAACGGGACTCCCGCCGGGAAACTGTTTTTT.

The table lists this clone with a few counts. This sequence joins TRBV4-3 and TRBJ2-1; perhaps TRBD1 as D (6 bases). From germline, CDR1 is LGHNA and CDR2 YSLEER. V shed 4 bases and J shed 8 bases, with 21 bases lying between them. CDR3 length: 16 amino acids. CDR3 nucleotide sequence: TGCGCCAGCAGCCTGAGGTGGGGGCCAACCCGCGATGAGCAGTTCTTC. This translates into CASSLRWGPTRDEQFF.

The rearrangement links TRBV6-5 to TRBJ1-6; TRBD1 is a possible D gene (5 bases). This CDR3 contains 13 residues. Germline CDR1 MNHEY, CDR2 SVGAGI. Trimming stripped 11 bases from V and 9 bases from J, with 17 bases between. CDR3 residues: CASRVLQSSPLHF. CDR3 DNA: TGTGCCTCCAGGGTATTACAAAGTTCACCCCTCCACTTT.

Only one count was recorded for this clone. The gene calls are TRBV27 and TRBJ2-7; TRBD2 might be the D (6 bases). V lost 3 bases and J 6 bases, leaving 12 bases between the germline ends. Germline V gene lookup returns CDR1 MNHEY and CDR2 SMNVEV (reference sequence). The CDR3 extends over 13 amino acids. The CDR3, as DNA: TGTGCCAGCAGTTTGGGCGGGGCCCCCGAGCAGTACTTC. It translates to CASSLGGAPEQYF.

The J gene is TRBJ2-4, the V gene TRBV7-8; D is possibly TRBD1 (5 bases). From germline, CDR1 is SGHVS and CDR2 FQNEAQ. Trimming left V 1 base short and J 4 bases short, with 5 bases between. The CDR3 covers 13 residues. Here the CDR3 reads CASSLEGKNIQYF. CDR3 bases: TGTGCCAGCAGCTTAGAGGGGAAAAACATTCAGTACTTC.

The genes are TRBV10-3 and TRBJ2-5, with D perhaps matching TRBD1 (6 bases). The ends were cut back, 4 bases at V and 0 bases at J, with 6 bases in the middle. The CDR3 sequence is 13 residues long. CDR1 is ENHRY, CDR2 SYGVKD, per germline. In nucleotides, the CDR3 is TGTGCCATCAGTGGGACAGACCAAGAGACCCAGTACTTC. This codes for CAISGTDQETQYF.

The chain carries TRBV29-1 and TRBJ1-1; 8 bases are shared with TRBD1. The ends lost 2 bases at V and 4 bases at J; junction bases unmatched: 0. CDR3 size: 12 residues. In germline, CDR1 is SQVTM, CDR2 ANQGSEA. The CDR3 DNA sequence: TGCAGCGTTGAAACAGGGGGCACTGAAGCTTTCTTT. Its protein is CSVETGGTEAFF.

This clone was detected a few times. The chain is built from TRBV18 and TRBJ2-1; D ambiguous. CDR1 is KGHSH, CDR2 LQKENI, per germline. V lost 6 bases and J 6 bases, leaving 6 bases between the germline ends. The CDR3 covers 11 residues. Here the CDR3 DNA reads TGTGCCAGCTCCCGAGCCAATGAGCAGTTCTTC. Amino acids: CASSRANEQFF.

This rearrangement joins TRBV15 to TRBJ2-5; a possible D gene is TRBD1 (5 bases). Trimming took 5 bases from V and 2 from J, leaving 15 bases between them. The CDR3 sequence is 15 residues long. CDR1 and CDR2 from the germline V gene are LNHNV and YYDKDF (reference sequence). The CDR3 region is CATSPIAGKQETQYF. The CDR3 coding sequence is TGTGCCACCAGCCCTATCGCAGGGAAGCAAGAGACCCAGTACTTC.

This chain links TRBV18 with TRBJ2-1; D is unclear. Trimming pared 3 bases from V and 8 bases from J, leaving 11 bases between. Germline-derived CDR1 and CDR2 are KGHSH and LQKENI. CDR3 length equals 13 residues. The CDR3 protein is CASSPPVADEQFF. The CDR3 bases are TGTGCCAGCTCACCTCCGGTCGCGGATGAGCAGTTCTTC. Variable domain in full (rest from reference TRBV18 and TRBJ2-1): NAGVMQNPRHLVRRRGQEARLRCSPMKGHSHVYWYRQLPEEGLKFMVYLQKENIIDESGMPKERFSAEFPKEGPSILRIQQVVRGDSAAYFCASSPPVADEQFFGPGTRLTVL.

In the case of this clone: A much larger clone differs from this one at a single base, so this may be a read error. The chain couples TRBV28 to TRBJ1-5, with D possibly being TRBD1 (6 bases). The length of the CDR3 is 16 residues. The germline gives CDR1 MDHEN, CDR2 SYDVKM. V lost 4 bases and J lost 7, with 20 bases in between. The CDR3 DNA is TGTGCCAGCAGTTCCCTGGACTGGGGAGGGGGGCAGCCCCAGCATTTT. This gives the protein CASSSLDWGGGQPQHF.